The 21 T cell receptor beta chains presented below share a single source sample, sequenced in a study of blood T cell repertoires in COVID-19. The assay was immunoSEQ multiplex PCR, and TCRdb's table has in-frame clones only and misses some. This sample carries over 350,000 clones, around nine tenths of them seen once, and the ten largest clones take approximately 9.3%. Source material: PBMCs or T cells enriched from blood (not recorded which). The receptors come from a woman aged 45-65 years who had recovered from COVID-19.

J is TRBJ1-1 and V is TRBV10-3, with D perhaps TRBD1 (6 bases). Germline CDR1 and CDR2: ENHRY and SYGVKD. V lost 8 bases to trimming and J lost 4 bases, with 14 bases between them. This CDR3 is 13 amino acids long. The DNA of the CDR3 is TGTGCCATCGACGGGGGGCAAGGCACTGAAGCTTTCTTT. Protein: CAIDGGQGTEAFF.

V and J are TRBV5-6 and TRBJ2-7; D remains unclear. The ends were cut back, 1 base at V and 0 bases at J, with 5 bases in the middle. The germline CDR1 and CDR2 sequences are SGHDT and YYEEEE. CDR3 length: 13 residues. CDR3 sequence reads: CASSLTNSYEQYF. As DNA, the CDR3 is TGTGCCAGCAGCTTGACTAACTCCTACGAGCAGTACTTC. The variable domain in full, with the rest retrieved from reference TRBV5-6 and TRBJ2-7, is DAGVTQSPTHLIKTRGQQVTLRCSPKSGHDTVSWYQQALGQGPQFIFQYYEEEERQRGNFPDRFSGHQFPNYSSELNVNALLLGDSALYLCASSLTNSYEQYFGPGTRLTVT.

The count of this clone is one. V is TRBV9 and J is TRBJ1-1; 7 nucleotides align to TRBD1. The V segment lost 4 bases and the J segment 0 bases; nucleotides outside the gene matches: 9. Germline V gene sequence: CDR1 SGDLS, CDR2 YYNGEE. The CDR3 runs to 16 residues. The CDR3 reads CASSPPRGQLNTEAFF. CDR3 in DNA: TGTGCCAGCAGCCCGCCAAGGGGGCAGTTGAACACTGAAGCTTTCTTT.

This chain joins TRBV30 and TRBJ1-2; 11 bases are a match to TRBD1. V was clipped by 1 base and J by 8 bases; unmatched bases: 3. The CDR3 totals 13 residues. From germline, CDR1 is GTSNPN and CDR2 SVGIG (reference sequence). CDR3 coding DNA: TGTGCCTGGAGTGCCGGGACAGGGGGAGGCTACACCTTC. Amino acids: CAWSAGTGGGYTF.

The chain links TRBV5-1 to TRBJ1-4, with D possibly matching TRBD1 (6 bases). Germline V CDR1 and CDR2: SGHRS, YFSETQ. The CDR3 sequence is 15 residues long. Trimming pared 2 bases from V and 11 bases from J, leaving 19 bases between. The CDR3 nucleotides are TGCGCCAGCAGCTTACCTAATCAGGGGACGGTGAAACTGTTTTTT. Its translation is CASSLPNQGTVKLFF. Using reference TRBV5-1 and TRBJ1-4 for the parts outside the CDR3, the full variable domain is KAGVTQTPRYLIKTRGQQVTLSCSPISGHRSVSWYQQTPGQGLQFLFEYFSETQRNKGNFPGRFSGRQFSNSRSEMNVSTLELGDSALYLCASSLPNQGTVKLFFGSGTQLSVL.

This clone was seen once. V and J are TRBV27 and TRBJ1-4; TRBD1 is a possible D gene (6 bases). Per the germline V gene, CDR1 is MNHEY and CDR2 is SMNVEV (reference sequence). With 3 bases removed from V and 4 bases from J, the gap between germline ends came to 12 bases. The CDR3 runs 15 residues. CDR3 residues: CASSFAQGINEKLFF. The DNA for the CDR3 is TGTGCCAGCAGTTTTGCCCAGGGGATTAATGAAAAACTGTTTTTT.

This clone has a handful of counts. The chain combines TRBV27 with TRBJ1-5; tentatively, D is TRBD1 (6 bases). Trimming took 1 base from V and 0 from J, leaving 16 bases between them. The length of the CDR3 is 18 residues. Germline CDR1 MNHEY, CDR2 SMNVEV (reference sequence). This chain's CDR3 is CASSLYGGGGYSNQPQHF. In DNA form, the CDR3 reads TGTGCCAGCAGTTTATATGGAGGGGGGGGGTATAGCAATCAGCCCCAGCATTTT.

This clone has only a few counts. The CDR3 region is CASSLLVRQGGTEAFF. CDR3 DNA sequence: TGTGCCAGCAGTTTGCTCGTTCGGCAGGGGGGTACTGAAGCTTTCTTT. The V call is TRBV28, the J call TRBJ1-1; the match to TRBD1 covers 7 bases. The CDR3 has 16 amino acids. Germline assignment: CDR1 MDHEN and CDR2 SYDVKM. V lost 3 bases to trimming and J lost 5 bases; unmatched junction nucleotides: 12.

The chain joins TRBV4-1 to TRBJ2-2, with 9 bases identical to TRBD2. Per germline, CDR1 MGHRA and CDR2 YSYEKL. Germline trimming cut 6 bases from V and 7 bases from J; bases unmatched to any gene: 15. This CDR3 contains 17 residues. As DNA, the CDR3 is TGCGCCAGCAGGAGGGGGTCAGCGGGGGGTTCAGTCGGGGAGCTGTTTTTT. Protein sequence: CASRRGSAGGSVGELFF.

This clone has only a few counts. The V call is TRBV28, the J call TRBJ1-6; D is undetermined. Per the germline V gene, CDR1 is MDHEN and CDR2 is SYDVKM. The CDR3 spans 13 residues. V lost 5 bases, J lost 7 bases, and 9 bases lay in between. The DNA of the CDR3 is TGTGCCAGCAGTCCTGACGGGAATTCACCCCTCCACTTT. This codes for CASSPDGNSPLHF.

CDR3: CASSFRDRQNIQYF. For the CDR3, the DNA is TGTGCCAGCAGTTTTAGGGACAGGCAAAACATTCAGTACTTC. The gene calls are TRBV27 and TRBJ2-4; 8 bases match TRBD1. This CDR3 is 14 amino acids long. After removal of 3 bases from V and 5 bases from J, the junction contained 3 bases not matched to a gene. The germline V gene encodes CDR1 MNHEY and CDR2 SMNVEV (reference sequence).

J is TRBJ2-3 and V is TRBV2, with 10 bases aligning to TRBD1. Germline values: CDR1 SNHLY, CDR2 FYNNEI. This CDR3 is 16 amino acids long. V was clipped by 4 bases and J by 7 bases; unmatched bases: 11. CDR3 coding DNA: TGTGCCAGCAGTGTTGTCTTGGGACAGGGGTCAAATACGCAGTATTTT. Translating it yields CASSVVLGQGSNTQYF. Combining the CDR3 with reference TRBV2 and TRBJ2-3 gives the whole variable domain EPEVTQTPSHQVTQMGQEVILRCVPISNHLYFYWYRQILGQKVEFLVSFYNNEISEKSEIFDDQFSVERPDGSNFTLKIRSTKLEDSAMYFCASSVVLGQGSNTQYFGPGTRLTVL.

The chain uses TRBV19 and TRBJ2-7; D possibly corresponds to TRBD2 (6 bases). Germline V gene sequence: CDR1 LNHDA, CDR2 SQIVND (reference sequence). The ends were cut back, 1 base at V and 0 bases at J, with 13 bases in the middle. This CDR3 has 16 amino acids. The CDR3 DNA follows: TGTGCCAGTAGTATAGGTTGGCGGGAATACTCCTACGAGCAGTACTTC. Its translation is CASSIGWREYSYEQYF.

The chain uses TRBV2 and TRBJ1-4; no clear D gene. CDR3 size: 16 residues. In germline, CDR1 is SNHLY, CDR2 FYNNEI. V lost 6 bases to trimming and J lost 7 bases, with 21 bases between them. This chain's CDR3 is CASRPTALGFGEKLFF. In DNA, the CDR3 is TGTGCCAGCAGACCAACCGCCTTGGGCTTTGGTGAAAAACTGTTTTTT.

The chain joins TRBV6-6 to TRBJ1-4; D might be TRBD1 (5 bases). The CDR3 has 15 residues. Germline CDR1 is MNHNY and CDR2 is SVGAGI (reference sequence). V was pared by 5 bases and J by 1 base, with 11 bases between. CDR3 sequence reads: CASSHVGVTNEKLFF. The CDR3 region has the DNA TGTGCCAGCAGTCACGTAGGGGTAACTAATGAAAAACTGTTTTTT.

This clone was picked up one time. The V call is TRBV30, the J call TRBJ1-3; D remains unclear. Trimming removed 2 bases at V and 0 bases at J, with 8 bases between. CDR1 GTSNPN and CDR2 SVGIG come from the germline V gene (reference sequence). The CDR3 is 14 residues long. CDR3 in amino acids: CAWSTQISGNTIYF. The CDR3 DNA is TGTGCCTGGAGTACACAGATCTCTGGAAACACCATATATTTT.

This rearrangement joins TRBV20-1 to TRBJ1-5, with no clear D. V lost 3 bases to trimming and J lost 7 bases, with 13 bases between them. The germline gives CDR1 DFQATT, CDR2 SNEGSKA (reference sequence). This CDR3 comprises 13 residues. This CDR3 reads CSASKREEQPQHF. CDR3 nucleotides: TGCAGTGCTAGTAAAAGGGAGGAACAGCCCCAGCATTTT.

This chain links TRBV28 with TRBJ1-2, with 7 positions matching TRBD1. The ends lost 10 bases at V and 14 bases at J; junction bases unmatched: 19. CDR3 length equals 13 residues. Germline V CDR1 and CDR2: MDHEN, SYDVKM. The chain's CDR3 is CATGGDRNSVKTF. CDR3 DNA: TGTGCCACTGGAGGGGACAGAAATTCTGTTAAGACCTTC.

The chain combines TRBV6-5 with TRBJ2-7; tentative D call: TRBD1 (6 bases). The CDR3 runs 15 residues. The germline V gene encodes CDR1 MNHEY and CDR2 SVGAGI. Between the trimmed V and J ends, which lost 4 bases and 2 bases, there was a span of 15 bases. CDR3 sequence reads: CASSSTRTETYEQYF. In nucleotides, the CDR3 is TGTGCCAGCAGTTCAACCCGGACAGAAACCTACGAGCAGTACTTC.

This rearrangement joins TRBV5-1 to TRBJ2-3, with 10 nucleotides matching TRBD1. The CDR3 covers 16 residues. V gave up 4 bases and J gave up 4 bases; unmatched junction bases: 9. Germline CDR1 is SGHRS and CDR2 is YFSETQ. In DNA form, the CDR3 reads TGCGCCAGCAGCCAGCTGCAAGGACAGGGGGCAGATACGCAGTATTTT. Protein sequence: CASSQLQGQGADTQYF.

This clone appeared once. The chain employs TRBV27 and TRBJ1-5; D ambiguous. With 2 bases removed from V and 2 bases from J, the gap between germline ends came to 7 bases. This CDR3 is built from 14 residues. The germline CDR1 and CDR2 sequences are MNHEY and SMNVEV (reference sequence). CDR3 region: CASSLGPGNQPQHF. As DNA, the CDR3 is TGTGCCAGCAGTTTAGGCCCCGGCAATCAGCCCCAGCATTTT.